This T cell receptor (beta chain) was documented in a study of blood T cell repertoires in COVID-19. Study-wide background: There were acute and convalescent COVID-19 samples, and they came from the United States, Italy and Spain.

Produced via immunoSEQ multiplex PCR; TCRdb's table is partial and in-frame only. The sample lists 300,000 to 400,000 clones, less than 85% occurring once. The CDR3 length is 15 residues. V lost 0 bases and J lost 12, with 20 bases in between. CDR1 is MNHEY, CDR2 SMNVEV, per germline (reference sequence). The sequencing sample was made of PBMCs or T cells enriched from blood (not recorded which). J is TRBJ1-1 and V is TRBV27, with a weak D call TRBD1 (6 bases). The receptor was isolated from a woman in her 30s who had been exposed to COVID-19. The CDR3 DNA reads TGTGCCAGCAGTTTATCGAGGAATCTCGGACAGAAGCCTTTCTTT. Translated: CASSLSRNLGQKPFF.